This T cell receptor (beta chain) appears in the sequencing data of a study of pediatric ulcerative colitis. The trim removed 8 bases at V and 4 bases at J, leaving 12 bases unmatched. This CDR3 is built from 15 residues. Germline V gene lookup returns CDR1 MNHNS and CDR2 SASEGT. During colonoscopy, one to two rectal pinch biopsies were collected. Sequenced by immunoSEQ multiplex PCR; TCRdb stores in-frame clones only, minus some. The table shows over 45,000 clones, with 60% to 85% occurring only once. The sequenced material came from gut tissue. The chain uses TRBV6-1 and TRBJ2-5; 8 positions match TRBD2. The TCR originated in a girl aged 5-17 years with moderate ulcerative colitis. The CDR3 DNA reads as TGTGCCAGCCCAACGGGCTCCGGGGGGGGAGAGACCCAGTACTTC. It translates to CASPTGSGGGETQYF.